A single sample gave rise to the 23 T cell receptor beta chains below, sequenced in a study of blood T cell repertoires in COVID-19. TCRdb's table, derived via immunoSEQ multiplex PCR, lists solely in-frame clones and lacks some. The sample yields around 98,000 clones, approximately 80% seen once. The sample taken for sequencing was peripheral blood. The receptor set was obtained from a man aged 65 to 79 with active or convalescent COVID-19.

The chain couples TRBV5-6 to TRBJ2-3; D remains unclear. The CDR3 is 15 residues long. CDR1 and CDR2 from the germline V gene are SGHDT and YYEEEE. V was cut by 0 bases and J by 1 base, with 9 bases left in between. The CDR3 DNA reads TGTGCCAGCAGCTTGGGTTCCCCTGGCACAGATACGCAGTATTTT. Translated, it gives CASSLGSPGTDTQYF.

The chain combines TRBV5-4 with TRBJ1-4; TRBD1 is a possible D gene (5 bases). The germline V gene has CDR1 SGHNT and CDR2 YYREEE (reference sequence). The CDR3 is made up of 15 amino acids. The V and J ends lost 0 bases and 5 bases respectively, with 11 bases between them. CDR3 sequence (DNA): TGTGCCAGCAGCTTGGGGGGCGCAGGAAATGAAAAACTGTTTTTT. Translated: CASSLGGAGNEKLFF.

The rearrangement uses TRBV6-5 and TRBJ1-1; 7 bases align to TRBD1. The CDR3 contains 13 residues. Germline V lookup: CDR1 MNHEY, CDR2 SVGAGI. The junction had 8 bases not matched to a gene; V was cut back by 8 bases and J by 5 bases. The CDR3 protein is CASHQGVRTEAFF. The CDR3 region has the DNA TGTGCCAGCCATCAGGGGGTGAGGACTGAAGCTTTCTTT.

This chain connects TRBV7-8 to TRBJ2-7; 10 nucleotides align to TRBD2. From germline, CDR1 is SGHVS and CDR2 FQNEAQ. Trimming cost V 4 bases and J 1 base; bases outside gene matches: 4. The CDR3 contains 15 residues. The CDR3 here is CASSWLAGVSYEQYF. CDR3 in DNA: TGTGCCAGCAGCTGGCTAGCGGGGGTTTCCTACGAGCAGTACTTC.

The chain joins TRBV5-1 to TRBJ1-2, with TRBD1 matching 9 bases. The J segment lost 4 bases and the V segment lost 3 bases, leaving 4 bases of the junction unmatched. Looked up from germline, CDR1 is SGHRS and CDR2 is YFSETQ. This CDR3 contains 14 residues. Here the CDR3 reads CASSSGDRVYGYTF. CDR3 nucleotides: TGCGCCAGCAGCTCCGGGGACAGGGTCTATGGCTACACCTTC.

The chain links TRBV6-6 to TRBJ2-7; possibly TRBD1 for D (6 bases). CDR1 and CDR2 from the germline V gene are MNHNY and SVGAGI (reference sequence). Trimming removed 5 bases from V and 4 bases from J, with 9 bases in between. The length of the CDR3 is 12 residues. The DNA of the CDR3 is TGTGCCAGCAGTCACAGGGTTTACGAGCAGTACTTC. This codes for CASSHRVYEQYF.

The chain combines TRBV6-1 with TRBJ1-1; TRBD1 aligns across 9 bases. The trim removed 3 bases at V and 1 base at J, leaving 3 bases unmatched. The CDR3 has 15 amino acids. Looked up from germline, CDR1 is MNHNS and CDR2 is SASEGT. The DNA of the CDR3 is TGTGCCAGCAGTGAGCCGGGACAGGGGAACACTGAAGCTTTCTTT. It translates to CASSEPGQGNTEAFF.

The J gene is TRBJ1-2, the V gene TRBV7-2; TRBD1 is a possible D gene (6 bases). Germline values: CDR1 SGHTA, CDR2 FQGNSA. V was cut by 1 base and J by 8 bases, with 14 bases left in between. The CDR3 totals 14 residues. DNA for the CDR3: TGTGCCAGCAGCTTAGAGACAGGAGTACGAGGCTACACCTTC. It codes for CASSLETGVRGYTF.

This clone was recorded many times. The chain is built from TRBV6-6 and TRBJ2-3, with D possibly being TRBD2 (6 bases). Germline V gene sequence: CDR1 MNHNY, CDR2 SVGAGI (reference sequence). The CDR3 has 12 amino acids. With 9 bases removed from V and 2 bases from J, the gap between germline ends came to 9 bases. The CDR3: CARRGHTDTQYF. CDR3 bases: TGTGCCAGGCGGGGCCACACAGATACGCAGTATTTT.

This chain joins TRBV30 and TRBJ1-2, with 7 bases fitting TRBD1. The CDR3 has 13 amino acids. V was clipped by 2 bases and J by 4 bases; unmatched bases: 4. Germline lookup yields CDR1 GTSNPN and CDR2 SVGIG (reference sequence). The CDR3 bases are TGTGCCTGGAGTAGACAGGGACCCTATGGCTACACCTTC. Protein product: CAWSRQGPYGYTF. Looking up the rest from reference TRBV30 and TRBJ1-2 gives the full variable domain: SQTIHQWPATLVQPVGSPLSLECTVEGTSNPNLYWYRQAAGRGLQLLFYSVGIGQISSEVPQNLSASRPQDRQFILSSKKLLLSDSGFYLCAWSRQGPYGYTFGSGTRLTVV.

CDR3 nucleotide sequence: TGCAGCGTTGAAGATGGGACAGGGAGCACTGAAGCTTTCTTT. Its translation: CSVEDGTGSTEAFF. The chain recombines TRBV29-1 with TRBJ1-1; 9 nucleotides match TRBD1. The CDR3 length is 14 residues. Germline V gene sequence: CDR1 SQVTM, CDR2 ANQGSEA. Germline trimming cut 0 bases from V and 4 bases from J; bases unmatched to any gene: 3.

The CDR3 region has the DNA TGTGCCAGCAGGGTAGCGGGGGCCACAGATACGCAGTATTTT. Translated, it gives CASRVAGATDTQYF. The chain has TRBV27 and TRBJ2-3, with TRBD2 identical over 9 bases. V shed 6 bases, J shed 2 bases, and the junction held 3 bases outside the gene matches. CDR1 is MNHEY, CDR2 SMNVEV, per germline (reference sequence). There are 14 residues in the CDR3.

The chain joins TRBV10-3 to TRBJ1-5, with D unresolved. V lost 3 bases to trimming and J lost 4 bases, with 4 bases between them. The CDR3 runs 12 residues. Germline V gene data show CDR1 as ENHRY and CDR2 as SYGVKD. CDR3 coding DNA: TGTGCCATCAGTGACCTAAATCAGCCCCAGCATTTT. Amino acid sequence: CAISDLNQPQHF.

The chain combines TRBV9 with TRBJ2-5, with D possibly matching TRBD2 (6 bases). The germline V gene has CDR1 SGDLS and CDR2 YYNGEE. This CDR3 has 14 amino acids. V was trimmed by 3 bases and J by 1 base, leaving 10 bases between them. The DNA of the CDR3 is TGTGCCAGCAGCGCCGGGGGTTCCCAAGAGACCCAGTACTTC. Its protein product is CASSAGGSQETQYF.

CDR3 DNA sequence: TGTGCCAGCAGCCGGACTTCAGCGGGCTACGGCTATGGCTACACCTTC. It translates to CASSRTSAGYGYGYTF. The J gene is TRBJ1-2, the V gene TRBV16, with D unresolved. Deletions cut 4 bases from V and 4 bases from J, with 19 bases between. The CDR3 spans 16 residues. Germline-derived CDR1 and CDR2 are KGHSY and FQNENV.

The V and J genes are TRBV7-8 and TRBJ2-3, with 9 positions matching TRBD1. The CDR3 totals 19 residues. CDR1 and CDR2 from the germline V gene are SGHVS and FQNEAQ. V lost 4 bases and J lost 4; bases outside the gene matches: 18. CDR3 protein: CASSSHPGGQQGAADTQYF. The CDR3, as DNA: TGTGCCAGCAGCTCCCACCCTGGGGGGCAACAGGGGGCCGCAGATACGCAGTATTTT.

CDR3 in amino acids: CASRYAVGDEQFF. In nucleotides, the CDR3 is TGCGCCAGCAGGTACGCGGTAGGGGATGAGCAGTTCTTC. The chain links TRBV23-1 to TRBJ2-1; possible D gene TRBD1, 5 bases. TRBV23-1 is classed as an ORF, of uncertain function. Trimming pared 6 bases from V and 8 bases from J, leaving 14 bases between. The CDR3 has 13 amino acids.

In this sample, this clone turned up a few times. V usage is TRBV10-1 and J usage is TRBJ2-7, with D possibly matching TRBD1 (5 bases). The CDR3 has 15 residues. Germline loops: CDR1 WNHNN, CDR2 SYGVQD (reference sequence). The V gene lost 2 bases and the J gene lost 2 bases, with 13 bases spanning the gap. CDR3 loop: CASSEGAGLPYEQYF. The CDR3, as DNA: TGCGCCAGCAGTGAGGGGGCAGGGCTGCCCTACGAGCAGTACTTC.

V usage is TRBV4-1 and J usage is TRBJ1-2, with a possible D match to TRBD1 (6 bases). The length of the CDR3 is 17 residues. Germline assignment: CDR1 MGHRA and CDR2 YSYEKL. V was shortened by 3 bases and J by 4 bases, with 21 bases between the two germline ends. The DNA of the CDR3 is TGCGCCAGCAGCCACCCAAAGGGAGACAGGCCTCCCTATGGCTACACCTTC. Translated: CASSHPKGDRPPYGYTF.

The V call is TRBV2, the J call TRBJ2-6, with 7 bases matching TRBD1. Trimming cost V 0 bases and J 1 base; bases outside gene matches: 6. The length of the CDR3 is 18 residues. Germline lookup yields CDR1 SNHLY and CDR2 FYNNEI. The CDR3 sequence is CASSEAGGLNSGANVLTF. The CDR3 bases are TGTGCCAGCAGTGAAGCAGGGGGCTTGAATTCTGGGGCCAACGTCCTGACTTTC.

This sequence joins TRBV9 and TRBJ1-1; 7 bases map to TRBD1. The germline V gene encodes CDR1 SGDLS and CDR2 YYNGEE. The CDR3 totals 14 residues. V gave up 2 bases and J gave up 11 bases; unmatched junction bases: 12. CDR3 region: CASSVTGVTDQAFF. DNA for the CDR3: TGTGCCAGCAGCGTTACAGGGGTTACCGATCAGGCTTTCTTT.

The chain links TRBV6-6 to TRBJ1-5; D unclear. This CDR3 is 15 amino acids long. V was pared by 6 bases and J by 5 bases, with 17 bases between. From germline, CDR1 is MNHNY and CDR2 SVGAGI (reference sequence). The chain's CDR3 is CASSPSPPQDQPQHF. The DNA for the CDR3 is TGTGCCAGCAGCCCCAGTCCTCCGCAAGATCAGCCCCAGCATTTT.

The chain couples TRBV7-6 to TRBJ1-2, with D tentatively TRBD1 (5 bases). This CDR3 spans 13 amino acids. The V end lost 5 bases, the J end lost 4 bases, and 11 bases lay between the germline ends. CDR1 and CDR2 from the germline V gene are SGHVS and FNYEAQ. In DNA form, the CDR3 reads TGTGCCAGCAGCCCGCAGGGAAGCTATGGCTACACCTTC. This gives the protein CASSPQGSYGYTF.